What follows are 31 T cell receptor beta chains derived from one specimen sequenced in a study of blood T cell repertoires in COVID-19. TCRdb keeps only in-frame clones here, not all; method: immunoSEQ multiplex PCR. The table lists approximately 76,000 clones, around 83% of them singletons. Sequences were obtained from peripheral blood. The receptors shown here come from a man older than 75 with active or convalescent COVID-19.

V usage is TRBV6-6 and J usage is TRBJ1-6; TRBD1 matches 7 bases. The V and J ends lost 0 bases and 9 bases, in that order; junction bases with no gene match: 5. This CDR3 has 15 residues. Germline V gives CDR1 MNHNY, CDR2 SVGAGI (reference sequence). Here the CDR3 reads CASSYSGTAGSPLHF. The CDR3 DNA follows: TGTGCCAGCAGTTACTCCGGGACAGCGGGTTCACCCCTCCACTTT.

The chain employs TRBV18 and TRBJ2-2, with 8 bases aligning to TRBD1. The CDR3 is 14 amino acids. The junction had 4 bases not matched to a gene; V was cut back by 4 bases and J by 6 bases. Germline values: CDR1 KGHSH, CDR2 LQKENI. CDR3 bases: TGTGCCAGCTCACTGGACAGGGTGGCCGGGGAGCTGTTTTTT. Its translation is CASSLDRVAGELFF.

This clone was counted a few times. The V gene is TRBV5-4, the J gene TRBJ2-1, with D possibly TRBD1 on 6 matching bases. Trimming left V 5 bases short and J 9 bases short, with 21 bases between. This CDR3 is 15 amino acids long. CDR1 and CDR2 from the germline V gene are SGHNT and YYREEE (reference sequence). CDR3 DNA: TGTGCCAGCAGGATGAGATCATCAGGGGTTGCTGAGCAGTTCTTC. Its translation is CASRMRSSGVAEQFF.

The CDR3 nucleotides are TGCAGCGCCGCGGGAGGCTATAACACCGGGGAGCTGTTTTTT. This gives the protein CSAAGGYNTGELFF. This rearrangement joins TRBV29-1 to TRBJ2-2; 8 nucleotides align to TRBD2. The CDR3 contains 14 residues. V trimming: 7 bases; J trimming: 2 bases; junction bases outside the gene matches: 6. Germline V gene data show CDR1 as SQVTM and CDR2 as ANQGSEA.

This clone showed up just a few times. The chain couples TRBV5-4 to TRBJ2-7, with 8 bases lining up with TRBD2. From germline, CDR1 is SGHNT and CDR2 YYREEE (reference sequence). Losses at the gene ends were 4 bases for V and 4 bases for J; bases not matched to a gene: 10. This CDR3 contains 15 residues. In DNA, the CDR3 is TGTGCCAGCAGCCCCCAGGTGCGGGGGGATTACGAGCAGTACTTC. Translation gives CASSPQVRGDYEQYF. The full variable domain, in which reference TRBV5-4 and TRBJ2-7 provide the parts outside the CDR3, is ETGVTQSPTHLIKTRGQQVTLRCSSQSGHNTVSWYQQALGQGPQFIFQYYREEENGRGNFPPRFSGLQFPNYSSELNVNALELDDSALYLCASSPQVRGDYEQYFGPGTRLTVT.

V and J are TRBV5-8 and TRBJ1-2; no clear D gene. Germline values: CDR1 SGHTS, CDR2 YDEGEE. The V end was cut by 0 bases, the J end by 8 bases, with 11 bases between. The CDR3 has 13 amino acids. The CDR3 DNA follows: TGTGCCAGCAGCTTGGCCAGGTCCAACGGCTACACCTTC. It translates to CASSLARSNGYTF.

The CDR3 nucleotides read TGTGCCAGCAGTCCAGCAGGGGGCACTGGAAACACCATATATTTT. Translated: CASSPAGGTGNTIYF. The V call is TRBV28, the J call TRBJ1-3, with 8 bases lining up with TRBD1. CDR3 length: 15 amino acids. CDR1 is MDHEN, CDR2 SYDVKM, per germline. The ends lost 5 bases at V and 2 bases at J; junction bases unmatched: 5. Looking up the rest from reference TRBV28 and TRBJ1-3 gives the full variable domain: DVKVTQSSRYLVKRTGEKVFLECVQDMDHENMFWYRQDPGLGLRLIYFSYDVKMKEKGDIPEGYSVSREKKERFSLILESASTNQTSMYLCASSPAGGTGNTIYFGEGSWLTVV.

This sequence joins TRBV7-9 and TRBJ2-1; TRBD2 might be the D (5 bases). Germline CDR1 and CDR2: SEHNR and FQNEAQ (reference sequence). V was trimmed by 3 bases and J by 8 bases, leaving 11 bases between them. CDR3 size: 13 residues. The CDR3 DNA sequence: TGTGCCAGCAGCTTCGGTGGGAGCGATGAGCAGTTCTTC. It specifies CASSFGGSDEQFF.

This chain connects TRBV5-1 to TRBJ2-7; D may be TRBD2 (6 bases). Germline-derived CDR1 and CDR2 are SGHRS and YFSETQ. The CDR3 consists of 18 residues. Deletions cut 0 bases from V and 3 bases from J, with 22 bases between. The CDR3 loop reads CASSLVPGRTSIVYEQYF. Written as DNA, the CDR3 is TGCGCCAGCAGCTTGGTTCCAGGGAGGACCTCGATCGTCTACGAGCAGTACTTC.

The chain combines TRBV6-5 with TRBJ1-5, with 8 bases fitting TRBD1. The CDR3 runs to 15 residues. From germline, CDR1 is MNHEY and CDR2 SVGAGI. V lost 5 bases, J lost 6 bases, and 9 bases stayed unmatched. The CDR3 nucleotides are TGTGCCAGCAGTAACGACAGGGGTCGGGGTCAGCCCCAGCATTTT. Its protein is CASSNDRGRGQPQHF.

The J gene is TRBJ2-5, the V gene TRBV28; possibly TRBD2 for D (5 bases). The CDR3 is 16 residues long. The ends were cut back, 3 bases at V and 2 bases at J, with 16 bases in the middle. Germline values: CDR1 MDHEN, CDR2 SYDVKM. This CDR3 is CASSFPFRAEQETQYF. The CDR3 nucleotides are TGTGCCAGCAGTTTCCCTTTTCGAGCGGAACAAGAGACCCAGTACTTC.

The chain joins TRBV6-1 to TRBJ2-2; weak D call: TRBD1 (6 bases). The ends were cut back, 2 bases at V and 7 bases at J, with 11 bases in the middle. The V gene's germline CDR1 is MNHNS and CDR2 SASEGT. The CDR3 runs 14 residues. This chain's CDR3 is CASSENRAIGELFF. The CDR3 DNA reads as TGTGCCAGCAGTGAAAACAGGGCGATCGGGGAGCTGTTTTTT.

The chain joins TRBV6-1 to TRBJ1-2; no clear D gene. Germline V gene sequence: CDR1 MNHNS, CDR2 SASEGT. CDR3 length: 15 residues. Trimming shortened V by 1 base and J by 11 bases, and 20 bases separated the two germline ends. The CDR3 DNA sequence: TGTGCCAGCAGTGAAGAACCCCAAAAAGCGCGGCGGTACACCTTC. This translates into CASSEEPQKARRYTF.

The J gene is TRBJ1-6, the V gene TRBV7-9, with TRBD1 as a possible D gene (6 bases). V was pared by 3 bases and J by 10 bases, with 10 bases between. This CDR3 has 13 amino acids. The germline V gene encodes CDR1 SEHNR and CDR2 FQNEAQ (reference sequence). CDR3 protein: CASSLPGASPLHF. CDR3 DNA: TGTGCCAGCAGCTTGCCAGGGGCGTCACCCCTCCACTTT.

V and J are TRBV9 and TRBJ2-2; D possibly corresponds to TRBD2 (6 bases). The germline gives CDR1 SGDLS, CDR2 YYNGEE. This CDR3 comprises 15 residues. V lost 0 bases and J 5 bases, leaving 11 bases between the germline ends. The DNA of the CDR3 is TGTGCCAGCAGCGTAGAAGGGAGGTGGACCGGGGAGCTGTTTTTT. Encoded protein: CASSVEGRWTGELFF. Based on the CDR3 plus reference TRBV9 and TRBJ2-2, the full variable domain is DSGVTQTPKHLITATGQRVTLRCSPRSGDLSVYWYQQSLDQGLQFLIQYYNGEERAKGNILERFSAQQFPDLHSELNLSSLELGDSALYFCASSVEGRWTGELFFGEGSRLTVL.

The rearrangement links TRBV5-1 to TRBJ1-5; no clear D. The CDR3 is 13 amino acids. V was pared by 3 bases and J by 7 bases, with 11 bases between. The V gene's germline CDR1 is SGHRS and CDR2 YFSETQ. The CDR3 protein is CASSSDRGQPQHF. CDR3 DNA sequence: TGCGCCAGCAGCTCGGACCGGGGACAGCCCCAGCATTTT.

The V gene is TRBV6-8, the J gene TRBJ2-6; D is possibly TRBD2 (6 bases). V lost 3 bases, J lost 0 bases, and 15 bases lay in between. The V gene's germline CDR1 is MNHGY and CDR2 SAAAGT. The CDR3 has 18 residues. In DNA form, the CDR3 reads TGTGCCAGCAGTTATGACGGGACTCCTAGCTCTGGGGCCAACGTCCTGACTTTC. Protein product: CASSYDGTPSSGANVLTF.

The CDR3 coding sequence is TGCAGTGCCGAGGGCGATCAGCCCCAGCATTTT. This sequence encodes CSAEGDQPQHF. The chain has TRBV20-1 and TRBJ1-5, with no clear D. Trimming removed 6 bases from V and 5 bases from J, with 8 bases in between. Germline V CDR1 and CDR2: DFQATT, SNEGSKA (reference sequence). The CDR3 has 11 amino acids.

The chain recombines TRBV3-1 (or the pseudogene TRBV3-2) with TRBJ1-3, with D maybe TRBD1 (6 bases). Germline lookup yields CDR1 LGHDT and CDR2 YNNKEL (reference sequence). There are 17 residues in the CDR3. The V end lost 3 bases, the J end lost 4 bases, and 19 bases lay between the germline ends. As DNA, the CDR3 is TGTGCCAGCAGCCACCGGCAGACAGGCAGACGGGGAAACACCATATATTTT. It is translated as CASSHRQTGRRGNTIYF.

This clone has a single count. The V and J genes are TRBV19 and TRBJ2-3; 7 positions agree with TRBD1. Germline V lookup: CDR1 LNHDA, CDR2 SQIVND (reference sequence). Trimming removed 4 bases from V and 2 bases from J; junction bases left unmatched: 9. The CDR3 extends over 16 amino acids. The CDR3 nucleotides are TGTGCCAGTAGTACCAGACAGGGCCCCTTCACAGATACGCAGTATTTT. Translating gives CASSTRQGPFTDTQYF. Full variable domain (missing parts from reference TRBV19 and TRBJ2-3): DGGITQSPKYLFRKEGQNVTLSCEQNLNHDAMYWYRQDPGQGLRLIYYSQIVNDFQKGDIAEGYSVSREKKESFPLTVTSAQKNPTAFYLCASSTRQGPFTDTQYFGPGTRLTVL.

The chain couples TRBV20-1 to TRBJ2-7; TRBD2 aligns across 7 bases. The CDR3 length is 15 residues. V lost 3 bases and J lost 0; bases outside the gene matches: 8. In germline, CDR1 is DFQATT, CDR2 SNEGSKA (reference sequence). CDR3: CSASFPGGGSYEQYF. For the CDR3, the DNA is TGCAGTGCTAGTTTCCCGGGAGGTGGCTCCTACGAGCAGTACTTC.

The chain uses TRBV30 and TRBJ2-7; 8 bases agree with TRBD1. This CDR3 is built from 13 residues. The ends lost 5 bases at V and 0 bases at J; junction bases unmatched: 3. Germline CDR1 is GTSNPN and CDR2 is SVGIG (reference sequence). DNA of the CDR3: TGTGCCTGGCGCACAGGGGGCTCCTACGAGCAGTACTTC. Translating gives CAWRTGGSYEQYF.

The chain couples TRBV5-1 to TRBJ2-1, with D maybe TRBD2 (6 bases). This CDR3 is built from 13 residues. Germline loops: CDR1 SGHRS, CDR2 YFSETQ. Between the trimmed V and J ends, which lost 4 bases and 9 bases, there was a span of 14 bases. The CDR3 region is CASSHGGDFEQFF. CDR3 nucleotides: TGCGCCAGCAGCCACGGCGGGGACTTTGAGCAGTTCTTC.

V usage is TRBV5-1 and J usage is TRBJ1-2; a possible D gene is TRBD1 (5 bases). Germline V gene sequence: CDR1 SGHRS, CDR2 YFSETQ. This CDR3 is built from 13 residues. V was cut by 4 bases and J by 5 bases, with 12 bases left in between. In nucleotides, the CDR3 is TGCGCCAGCAGCCCGGACGGGGGGTATGGCTACACCTTC. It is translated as CASSPDGGYGYTF.

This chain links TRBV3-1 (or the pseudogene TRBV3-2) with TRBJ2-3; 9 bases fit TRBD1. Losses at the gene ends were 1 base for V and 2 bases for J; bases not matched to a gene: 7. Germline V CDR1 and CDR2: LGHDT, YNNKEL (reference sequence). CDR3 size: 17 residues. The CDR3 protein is CASSQASGTGYTDTQYF. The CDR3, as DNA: TGTGCCAGCAGCCAAGCCTCCGGGACAGGGTACACAGATACGCAGTATTTT.

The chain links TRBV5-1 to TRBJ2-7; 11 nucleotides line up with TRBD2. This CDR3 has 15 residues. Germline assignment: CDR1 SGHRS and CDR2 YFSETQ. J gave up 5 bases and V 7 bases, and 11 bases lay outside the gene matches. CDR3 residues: CASGVSGRAFDEQYF. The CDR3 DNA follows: TGCGCCAGCGGCGTTAGCGGGAGGGCTTTCGACGAGCAGTACTTC.

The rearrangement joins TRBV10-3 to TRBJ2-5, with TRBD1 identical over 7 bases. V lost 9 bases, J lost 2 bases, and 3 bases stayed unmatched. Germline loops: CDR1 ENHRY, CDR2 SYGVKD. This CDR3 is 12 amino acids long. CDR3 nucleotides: TGTGCCATAGGGACAGATCAAGAGACCCAGTACTTC. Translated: CAIGTDQETQYF.

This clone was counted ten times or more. The CDR3 DNA follows: TGCGCCATGGCGGGCGCCTACAATGAGCAGTTCTTC. Translating it yields CAMAGAYNEQFF. This sequence joins TRBV10-1 and TRBJ2-1; perhaps TRBD2 as D (5 bases). This CDR3 spans 12 amino acids. CDR1 and CDR2 (germline): WNHNN, SYGVQD (reference sequence). The V gene lost 10 bases and the J gene lost 2 bases, with 9 bases spanning the gap.

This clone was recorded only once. CDR3 DNA: TGTGCCAGCACCAACGGGGGTCAGCCCCAGCATTTT. Protein product: CASTNGGQPQHF. The genes are TRBV6-5 and TRBJ1-5; D may be TRBD1 (5 bases). Per the germline V gene, CDR1 is MNHEY and CDR2 is SVGAGI. V was cut by 7 bases and J by 6 bases, with 10 bases left in between. CDR3 length: 12 residues.

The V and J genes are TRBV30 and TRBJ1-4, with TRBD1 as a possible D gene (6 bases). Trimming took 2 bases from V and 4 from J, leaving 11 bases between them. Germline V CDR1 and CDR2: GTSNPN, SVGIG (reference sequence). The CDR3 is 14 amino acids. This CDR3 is CAWSRGGSNEKLFF. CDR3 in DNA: TGTGCCTGGAGTAGGGGGGGAAGTAATGAAAAACTGTTTTTT.

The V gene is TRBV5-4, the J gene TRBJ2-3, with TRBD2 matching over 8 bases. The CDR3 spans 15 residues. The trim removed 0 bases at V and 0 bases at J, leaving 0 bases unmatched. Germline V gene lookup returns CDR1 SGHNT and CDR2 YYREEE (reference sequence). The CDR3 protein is CASSLGGRSTDTQYF. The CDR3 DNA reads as TGTGCCAGCAGCTTGGGCGGGAGGAGCACAGATACGCAGTATTTT.